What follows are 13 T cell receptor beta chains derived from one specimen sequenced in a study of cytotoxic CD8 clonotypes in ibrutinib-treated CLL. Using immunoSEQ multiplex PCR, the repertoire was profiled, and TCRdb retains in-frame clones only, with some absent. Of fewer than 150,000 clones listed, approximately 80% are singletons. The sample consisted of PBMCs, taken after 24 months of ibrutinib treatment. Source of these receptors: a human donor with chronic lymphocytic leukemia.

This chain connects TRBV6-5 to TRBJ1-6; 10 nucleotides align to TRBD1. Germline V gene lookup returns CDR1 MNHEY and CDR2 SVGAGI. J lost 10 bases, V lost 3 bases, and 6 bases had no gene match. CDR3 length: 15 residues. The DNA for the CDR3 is TGTGCCAGCAGTTATTCGGGACAGGGGAACTCACCCCTCCACTTT. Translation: CASSYSGQGNSPLHF.

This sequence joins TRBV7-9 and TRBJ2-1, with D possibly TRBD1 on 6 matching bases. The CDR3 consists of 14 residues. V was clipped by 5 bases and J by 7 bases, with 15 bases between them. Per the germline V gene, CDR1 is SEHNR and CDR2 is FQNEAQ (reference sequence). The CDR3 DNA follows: TGTGCCAGCAGCCCTGGCCTTAGGGGGAATGAGCAGTTCTTC. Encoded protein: CASSPGLRGNEQFF.

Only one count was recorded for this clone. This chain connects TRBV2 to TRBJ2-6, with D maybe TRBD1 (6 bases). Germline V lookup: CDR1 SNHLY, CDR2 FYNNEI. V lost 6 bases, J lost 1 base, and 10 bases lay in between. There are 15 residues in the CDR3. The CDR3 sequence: CASRVTGSGANVLTF. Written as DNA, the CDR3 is TGTGCCAGCAGGGTTACAGGGTCTGGGGCCAACGTCCTGACTTTC.

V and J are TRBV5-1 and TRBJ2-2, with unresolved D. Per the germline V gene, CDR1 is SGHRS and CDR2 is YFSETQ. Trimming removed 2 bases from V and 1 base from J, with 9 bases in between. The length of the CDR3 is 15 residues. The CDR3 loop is CASSLLPMNTGELFF. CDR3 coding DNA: TGCGCCAGCAGCTTACTTCCTATGAACACCGGGGAGCTGTTTTTT.

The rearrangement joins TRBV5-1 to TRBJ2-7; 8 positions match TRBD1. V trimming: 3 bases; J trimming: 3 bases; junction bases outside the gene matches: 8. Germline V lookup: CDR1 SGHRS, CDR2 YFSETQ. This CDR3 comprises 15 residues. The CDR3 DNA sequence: TGCGCCAGCAGCTCGGACGGGACAGGATACTACGAGCAGTACTTC. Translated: CASSSDGTGYYEQYF.

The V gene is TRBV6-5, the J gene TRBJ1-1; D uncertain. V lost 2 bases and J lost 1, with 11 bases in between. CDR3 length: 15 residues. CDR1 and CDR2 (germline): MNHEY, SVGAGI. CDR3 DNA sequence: TGTGCCAGCAGTTACCTCTCTGTGGCGAACACTGAAGCTTTCTTT. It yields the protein CASSYLSVANTEAFF.

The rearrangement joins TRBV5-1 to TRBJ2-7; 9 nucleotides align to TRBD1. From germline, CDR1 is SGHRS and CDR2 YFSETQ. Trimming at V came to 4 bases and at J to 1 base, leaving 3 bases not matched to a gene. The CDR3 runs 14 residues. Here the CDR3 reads CASSTGTGSYEQYF. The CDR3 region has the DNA TGCGCCAGCAGCACCGGGACAGGGTCCTACGAGCAGTACTTC. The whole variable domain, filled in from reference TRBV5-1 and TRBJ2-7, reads KAGVTQTPRYLIKTRGQQVTLSCSPISGHRSVSWYQQTPGQGLQFLFEYFSETQRNKGNFPGRFSGRQFSNSRSEMNVSTLELGDSALYLCASSTGTGSYEQYFGPGTRLTVT.

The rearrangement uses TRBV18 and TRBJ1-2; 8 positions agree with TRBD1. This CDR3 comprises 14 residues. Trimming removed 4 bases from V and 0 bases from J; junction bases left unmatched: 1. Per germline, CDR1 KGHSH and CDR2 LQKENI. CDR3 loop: CASSRDRSNYGYTF. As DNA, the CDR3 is TGTGCCAGCTCACGGGACAGGTCTAACTATGGCTACACCTTC.

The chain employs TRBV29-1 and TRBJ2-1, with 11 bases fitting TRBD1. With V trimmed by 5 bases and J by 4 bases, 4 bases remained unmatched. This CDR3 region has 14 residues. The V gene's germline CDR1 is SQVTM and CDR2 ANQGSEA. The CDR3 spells CSVSDRGHYNEQFF. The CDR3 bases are TGCAGCGTTTCGGACAGGGGGCATTACAATGAGCAGTTCTTC.

This chain's CDR3 is CATHRERYGYTF. CDR3 in DNA: TGTGCCACCCACAGGGAACGCTATGGCTACACCTTC. The V gene is TRBV28, the J gene TRBJ1-2; D perhaps matches TRBD1 (6 bases). The V gene lost 10 bases and the J gene lost 4 bases, with 13 bases spanning the gap. Per germline, CDR1 MDHEN and CDR2 SYDVKM. The CDR3 contains 12 residues.

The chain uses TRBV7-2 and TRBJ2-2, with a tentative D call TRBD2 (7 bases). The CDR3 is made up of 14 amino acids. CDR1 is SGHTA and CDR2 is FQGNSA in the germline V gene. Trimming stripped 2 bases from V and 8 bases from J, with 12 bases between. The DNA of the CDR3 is TGTGCCAGCAGCTTAATCGGGGGGCAGGGGGAGCTGTTTTTT. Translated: CASSLIGGQGELFF.

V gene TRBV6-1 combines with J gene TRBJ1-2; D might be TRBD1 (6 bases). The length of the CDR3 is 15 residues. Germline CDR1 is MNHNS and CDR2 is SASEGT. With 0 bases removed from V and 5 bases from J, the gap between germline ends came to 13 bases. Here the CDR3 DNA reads TGTGCCAGCAGTGAAGCGGAATCTACAGGGTATGGCTACACCTTC. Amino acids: CASSEAESTGYGYTF.

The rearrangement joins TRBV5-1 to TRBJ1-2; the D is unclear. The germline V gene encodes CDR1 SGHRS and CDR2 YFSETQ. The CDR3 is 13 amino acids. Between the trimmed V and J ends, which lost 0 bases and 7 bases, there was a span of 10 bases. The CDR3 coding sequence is TGCGCCAGCAGCTTGGTTTCAGGACGTGGCTACACCTTC. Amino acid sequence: CASSLVSGRGYTF.